These 23 T cell receptor beta chains were all obtained from the same sample, sequenced in a study of a mutant IDH1 vaccine in newly diagnosed glioma. Their target antigens are unknown. Time point: week 35, safety follow-up. Vaccination used 300 ug of mutant IDH1 20-mer peptide per dose, with topical imiquimod. Some clones are missing from TCRdb's copy, which holds only in-frame ones; the method was immunoSEQ multiplex PCR. The sample shows around 70,000 clones, 84% of them seen only once. Sequencing used PBMCs, obtained from a glioma patient whose treatment included an IDH1 peptide vaccine. The receptors shown here come from a man between 18 and 29 years old with glioma.

The gene calls are TRBV5-1 and TRBJ1-1, with D hard to call. The CDR3 has 12 residues. Germline lookup yields CDR1 SGHRS and CDR2 YFSETQ. Trimming pared 5 bases from V and 4 bases from J, leaving 9 bases between. CDR3 bases: TGCGCCAGCAGTTACGATGGCACTGAAGCTTTCTTT. Protein: CASSYDGTEAFF. The full variable domain, in which reference TRBV5-1 and TRBJ1-1 provide the parts outside the CDR3, is KAGVTQTPRYLIKTRGQQVTLSCSPISGHRSVSWYQQTPGQGLQFLFEYFSETQRNKGNFPGRFSGRQFSNSRSEMNVSTLELGDSALYLCASSYDGTEAFFGQGTRLTVV.

The CDR3 is CASSPGVQGAIQPQHF. The DNA of the CDR3 is TGCGCCAGCAGCCCAGGTGTGCAGGGGGCTATTCAGCCCCAGCATTTT. J is TRBJ1-5 and V is TRBV4-1, with 8 bases matching TRBD1. CDR1 MGHRA and CDR2 YSYEKL come from the germline V gene. The ends lost 4 bases at V and 6 bases at J; junction bases unmatched: 11. The CDR3 contains 16 residues.

The rearrangement uses TRBV25-1 and TRBJ2-5; no definite D call. The V and J ends lost 4 bases and 3 bases respectively, with 12 bases between them. This CDR3 is 14 amino acids long. Germline loops: CDR1 MGHDK, CDR2 SYGVNS. Here the CDR3 reads CASSVRSMKETQYF. Written as DNA, the CDR3 is TGTGCCAGCAGTGTACGTTCAATGAAAGAGACCCAGTACTTC.

V gene TRBV19 combines with J gene TRBJ1-1; D remains ambiguous. Germline V gene lookup returns CDR1 LNHDA and CDR2 SQIVND (reference sequence). With 5 bases removed from V and 1 base from J, the gap between germline ends came to 17 bases. The CDR3 loop spans 16 amino acids. CDR3 in amino acids: CASSPSFPRTNTEAFF. Written as DNA, the CDR3 is TGTGCCAGTAGTCCCTCGTTTCCTCGGACGAACACTGAAGCTTTCTTT. Full variable domain (missing parts from reference TRBV19 and TRBJ1-1): DGGITQSPKYLFRKEGQNVTLSCEQNLNHDAMYWYRQDPGQGLRLIYYSQIVNDFQKGDIAEGYSVSREKKESFPLTVTSAQKNPTAFYLCASSPSFPRTNTEAFFGQGTRLTVV.

CDR3 sequence reads: CASSPTWMMGTEAFF. In nucleotides, the CDR3 is TGTGCCAGCAGCCCGACATGGATGATGGGCACTGAAGCTTTCTTT. The chain joins TRBV7-9 to TRBJ1-1; D unresolved. Germline V gene data show CDR1 as SEHNR and CDR2 as FQNEAQ (reference sequence). The CDR3 runs to 15 residues. The germline V and J ends were trimmed by 5 bases and 4 bases, with 17 bases remaining between them.

This sequence joins TRBV6-6 and TRBJ2-7, with TRBD1 matching over 9 bases. Germline loops: CDR1 MNHNY, CDR2 SVGAGI (reference sequence). The CDR3 length is 14 residues. J was trimmed by 2 bases and V by 6 bases; bases with no gene match: 5. The CDR3: CASRTGQGPYEQYF. The CDR3 nucleotides are TGTGCCAGCAGGACGGGACAGGGCCCCTACGAGCAGTACTTC.

This clone was seen just once. This chain uses TRBV29-1 with TRBJ1-2; unclear D gene. This CDR3 has 13 amino acids. From germline, CDR1 is SQVTM and CDR2 ANQGSEA. V was shortened by 4 bases and J by 8 bases, with 17 bases between the two germline ends. The CDR3 coding sequence is TGCAGCGTTGTACCCCCTGGGGAGGTCGGCTACACCTTC. It is translated as CSVVPPGEVGYTF.

V usage is TRBV29-1 and J usage is TRBJ2-7, with a tentative D call TRBD2 (5 bases). From germline, CDR1 is SQVTM and CDR2 ANQGSEA. Between the trimmed V and J ends, which lost 7 bases and 2 bases, there was a span of 12 bases. The CDR3 runs 12 residues. Written as DNA, the CDR3 is TGCAGCGGGGCGTTCGGGGCCTACGAGCAGTACTTC. Translation gives CSGAFGAYEQYF.

The chain links TRBV5-1 to TRBJ2-1, with D perhaps being TRBD1 or TRBD2 (5 bases each). CDR1 and CDR2 from the germline V gene are SGHRS and YFSETQ. Trimming removed 3 bases at V and 10 bases at J, with 14 bases between. The length of the CDR3 is 13 residues. CDR3 sequence: CASSSLKGTEQFF. In DNA form, the CDR3 reads TGCGCCAGCAGCTCCCTGAAAGGGACCGAGCAGTTCTTC.

The J gene is TRBJ2-6, the V gene TRBV30; the D gene is possibly TRBD1 (6 bases). The CDR3 extends over 17 amino acids. Trimming removed 2 bases at V and 0 bases at J, with 14 bases between. Germline CDR1 GTSNPN, CDR2 SVGIG (reference sequence). This CDR3 is CAWSRQGLDSGANVLTF. In nucleotides, the CDR3 is TGTGCCTGGAGTCGGCAGGGGCTAGACTCTGGGGCCAACGTCCTGACTTTC.

The rearrangement links TRBV2 to TRBJ1-5, with TRBD1 identical over 7 bases. This CDR3 region has 17 residues. The V gene's germline CDR1 is SNHLY and CDR2 FYNNEI. J lost 7 bases, V lost 6 bases, and 18 bases had no gene match. The CDR3 DNA reads as TGTGCCAGCAGAGAACTCTACGCCACAGGGGCGGCCCAGCCCCAGCATTTT. As protein: CASRELYATGAAQPQHF.

This clone showed up just once. The rearrangement joins TRBV7-2 to TRBJ1-5; 9 positions agree with TRBD1. The CDR3 is made up of 17 amino acids. Germline V lookup: CDR1 SGHTA, CDR2 FQGNSA. The V gene end was trimmed by 1 base and the J gene end by 10 bases; junction bases not matched to a gene: 14. The CDR3 region is CASSLVGGTGTISPQHF. The CDR3 DNA reads as TGTGCCAGCAGCTTAGTTGGAGGGACAGGGACGATCAGCCCCCAGCATTTT.

The rearrangement joins TRBV4-1 to TRBJ1-4; 7 bases are a match to TRBD1. The CDR3 runs to 16 residues. CDR1 is MGHRA, CDR2 YSYEKL, per germline. V dropped 0 bases and J dropped 7; count of bases not matched to a gene: 8. Here the CDR3 reads CASSQEASGQSEKLFF. CDR3 coding DNA: TGCGCCAGCAGCCAAGAGGCGTCGGGACAGAGTGAAAAACTGTTTTTT.

The rearrangement links TRBV19 to TRBJ2-6, with D perhaps TRBD1 (6 bases). V lost 2 bases, J lost 2 bases, and 13 bases lay in between. The CDR3 loop spans 17 amino acids. CDR1 LNHDA and CDR2 SQIVND come from the germline V gene (reference sequence). As DNA, the CDR3 is TGTGCCAGTAGTATACGACAGGTTTTGGCTGGGGCCAACGTCCTGACTTTC. Amino acids: CASSIRQVLAGANVLTF.

This chain connects TRBV29-1 to TRBJ2-7; the D gene is possibly TRBD1 (5 bases). Trimming took off 4 bases at V and 5 bases at J, with 9 bases between the two ends. The length of the CDR3 is 11 residues. Germline CDR1 is SQVTM and CDR2 is ANQGSEA. The CDR3 sequence: CSVGQTHEQYF. The CDR3 nucleotides read TGCAGCGTTGGACAGACTCACGAGCAGTACTTC.

The genes are TRBV21-1 and TRBJ1-5. TRBV21-1 corresponds to a pseudogene. The CDR3 loop spans 15 amino acids. The CDR3 DNA sequence: TGTGCCAGCAGCCCGCGGGGGGGCAGCAATCAGCCCCAGCATTTT. This codes for CASSPRGGSNQPQHF.

CDR3 in DNA: TGTGCCAGCTCACTCGACAGGGGTCGGTTCTTC. It specifies CASSLDRGRFF. The chain employs TRBV18 and TRBJ2-1, with 8 bases matching TRBD1. This CDR3 comprises 11 residues. Germline CDR1 and CDR2: KGHSH and LQKENI. Trimming at V came to 4 bases and at J to 15 bases, leaving 5 bases not matched to a gene.

The chain is built from TRBV6-5 and TRBJ1-2; D uncertain. CDR1 MNHEY and CDR2 SVGAGI come from the germline V gene. CDR3 size: 15 residues. V lost 2 bases to trimming and J lost 5 bases, with 15 bases between them. CDR3 bases: TGTGCCAGCAGTTACGGGGAACCGGCCCTGTATGGCTACACCTTC. Translation: CASSYGEPALYGYTF.

CDR3 in DNA: TGTGCCAGCAGCCACGGGACAGGGGGAGTCTACGAGCAGTACTTC. It codes for CASSHGTGGVYEQYF. J is TRBJ2-7 and V is TRBV7-8; TRBD1 agrees at 11 bases. Germline lookup yields CDR1 SGHVS and CDR2 FQNEAQ. Losses at the gene ends were 5 bases for V and 3 bases for J; bases not matched to a gene: 6. This CDR3 spans 15 amino acids.

V gene TRBV7-9 combines with J gene TRBJ1-1; the D is unclear. CDR1 is SEHNR and CDR2 is FQNEAQ in the germline V gene (reference sequence). V lost 5 bases, J lost 7 bases, and 14 bases lay in between. This CDR3 comprises 13 residues. CDR3 sequence (DNA): TGTGCCAGCAGCCCGGCCCAAGTCCTTGAAGCTTTCTTT. Protein: CASSPAQVLEAFF.

The chain uses TRBV6-1 and TRBJ1-6; D gene uncertain. The V end was cut by 2 bases, the J end by 2 bases, with 16 bases between. Looked up from germline, CDR1 is MNHNS and CDR2 is SASEGT. There are 18 residues in the CDR3. CDR3 sequence reads: CASSESVGGGTYNSPLHF. The DNA for the CDR3 is TGTGCCAGCAGTGAAAGCGTCGGAGGCGGAACCTATAATTCACCCCTCCACTTT.

The rearrangement links TRBV4-1 to TRBJ2-1; D possibly matches TRBD1 or TRBD2 (5 bases each). Trimming shortened V by 4 bases and J by 9 bases, and 19 bases separated the two germline ends. The length of the CDR3 is 15 residues. Germline V gene lookup returns CDR1 MGHRA and CDR2 YSYEKL. The DNA for the CDR3 is TGCGCCAGCAGCCCCACTAGGGGAAGCTCCGGTGAGCAGTTCTTC. It is translated as CASSPTRGSSGEQFF.

V gene TRBV29-1 combines with J gene TRBJ2-7; the match to TRBD2 covers 12 bases. Germline lookup yields CDR1 SQVTM and CDR2 ANQGSEA. V lost 3 bases to trimming and J lost 3 bases; unmatched junction nucleotides: 3. The CDR3 is 14 residues long. CDR3 nucleotide sequence: TGCAGCGTTGAGACTAGCGGGAGTCTCTACGAGCAGTACTTC. It is translated as CSVETSGSLYEQYF.